Given below is one T cell receptor (beta chain) in context. What it binds is not known. Germline-derived CDR1 and CDR2 are SGHRS and YFSETQ. The CDR3 runs 12 residues. V lost 3 bases and J 10 bases, leaving 13 bases between the germline ends. The entry originates in a study of T cell responses to AZD1222 COVID-19 vaccine. The protocol was immunoSEQ multiplex PCR, while the TCRdb copy is restricted to in-frame clones and leaves out a portion. The table has around 160,000 clones, under 95% seen once. General study results and limits: CD4 TCRs linked to vaccination spanned spike, dominating at 160-218 and 743-854. Donors skewed white British and female; clonal diversity was possibly underestimated. Reportedly, nearly half the spike-specific TCRs target unmutated variant regions. Every sample of the repertoires postdated the peak T cell response.

Sequences were derived from peripheral blood, sampled on day 0 of MenACWY control vaccination. The rearrangement uses TRBV5-1 and TRBJ1-1; possible D gene TRBD1, 5 bases. The clonotype comes from an adult in good health. In DNA, the CDR3 is TGCGCCAGCAGCTGGGACGGCGGGGGAGCTTTCTTT. This translates into CASSWDGGGAFF.